This TCR beta chain was retrieved from a study of T cell responses to AZD1222 COVID-19 vaccine. For the study at large: Second-dose timings of about 4 or about 12 weeks were pooled. Study-wide points: Repertoire sampling occurred only after the peak T cell response.

Clones were sequenced by immunoSEQ multiplex PCR, and TCRdb holds only the in-frame ones, with some missing. The sample shows more than 250,000 clones, approximately 93% of them seen only once. Notes on this clone: Its antigen is currently unknown.

Trimming shortened V by 7 bases and J by 3 bases, and 21 bases separated the two germline ends. From germline, CDR1 is LNHDA and CDR2 SQIVND (reference sequence). The CDR3 is 16 residues long. The sequence came from an adult in good health. The chain carries TRBV19 and TRBJ1-2; unclear D gene. The input for sequencing was peripheral blood, taken on day 0 of AZD1222 vaccination. The CDR3 loop is CASKGGEGGIYYGYTF. CDR3 nucleotide sequence: TGTGCCAGTAAGGGAGGTGAAGGAGGGATCTACTATGGCTACACCTTC. Looking up the rest from reference TRBV19 and TRBJ1-2 gives the full variable domain: DGGITQSPKYLFRKEGQNVTLSCEQNLNHDAMYWYRQDPGQGLRLIYYSQIVNDFQKGDIAEGYSVSREKKESFPLTVTSAQKNPTAFYLCASKGGEGGIYYGYTFGSGTRLTVV.